These 21 T cell receptor beta chains originate from one sample sequenced in a study of control samples from healthy donors and cancer patients. Sequencing used immunoSEQ multiplex PCR; TCRdb keeps in-frame clones, though not all of them. The data hold over 85,000 clones, with around 89% observed a single time. The specimen was PBMCs. All receptors come from a woman aged 55-70 years with lung cancer.

V and J are TRBV12-3 or TRBV12-4 and TRBJ1-2, with D uncertain. Trimming removed 3 bases from V and 4 bases from J, with 6 bases in between. CDR3 length: 12 amino acids. This chain's CDR3 is CASSFSIYGYTF. CDR3 in DNA: TGTGCCAGCAGTTTTAGCATCTATGGCTACACCTTC.

This rearrangement joins TRBV11-2 to TRBJ2-5; no clear D gene. V was shortened by 4 bases and J by 4 bases, with 13 bases between the two germline ends. Looked up from germline, CDR1 is SGHAT and CDR2 is FQNNGV. CDR3 size: 14 residues. The CDR3 sequence is CASSWGYPAETQYF. CDR3 bases: TGTGCCAGCAGCTGGGGATACCCCGCAGAGACCCAGTACTTC.

This sequence joins TRBV6-5 and TRBJ2-1, with D uncertain. Germline V lookup: CDR1 MNHEY, CDR2 SVGAGI. With 0 bases removed from V and 8 bases from J, the gap between germline ends came to 8 bases. This CDR3 comprises 13 residues. The CDR3 protein is CASSYSSGYEQFF. CDR3 coding DNA: TGTGCCAGCAGTTACTCGAGTGGTTATGAGCAGTTCTTC.

The chain has TRBV7-9 and TRBJ2-7; 10 nucleotides agree with TRBD1. Trimming cost V 6 bases and J 6 bases; bases outside gene matches: 5. Germline loops: CDR1 SEHNR, CDR2 FQNEAQ (reference sequence). This CDR3 region has 13 residues. As DNA, the CDR3 is TGTGCCAGCAGAAGGACAGGGGGTGGCGAGCAGTACTTC. It encodes CASRRTGGGEQYF.

This clone was seen once. The chain is built from TRBV3-1 (or the pseudogene TRBV3-2) and TRBJ1-2; D ambiguous. This CDR3 is 14 amino acids long. From germline, CDR1 is LGHDT and CDR2 YNNKEL (reference sequence). Trimming took off 0 bases at V and 7 bases at J, with 12 bases between the two ends. In DNA form, the CDR3 reads TGTGCCAGCAGCCAAGATTTGGGCCCGATTGGCTACACCTTC. Encoded protein: CASSQDLGPIGYTF.

CDR3 DNA: TGTGCCACCAGCAGAGAGTTAGAGACCCAGTACTTC. Translation gives CATSRELETQYF. V and J are TRBV15 and TRBJ2-5; D is unresolved. Germline V gene lookup returns CDR1 LNHNV and CDR2 YYDKDF (reference sequence). V was pared by 0 bases and J by 4 bases, with 3 bases between. The CDR3 length is 12 residues.

This chain links TRBV11-2 with TRBJ2-5, with D perhaps assigned TRBD1 or TRBD2 (5 bases each). CDR3 length: 13 residues. V shed 3 bases and J shed 4 bases, with 9 bases lying between them. In germline, CDR1 is SGHAT, CDR2 FQNNGV. As DNA, the CDR3 is TGTGCCAGCAGCTTTACTGGGGGAGAGACCCAGTACTTC. It yields the protein CASSFTGGETQYF.

This clone occurred once. The V and J genes are TRBV3-1 (or the pseudogene TRBV3-2) and TRBJ2-7, with 7 bases matching TRBD1. The CDR3 consists of 14 residues. Germline trimming cut 5 bases from V and 2 bases from J; bases unmatched to any gene: 6. In germline, CDR1 is LGHDT, CDR2 YNNKEL (reference sequence). This CDR3 reads CASSARQGPYEQYF. Written as DNA, the CDR3 is TGTGCCAGCAGCGCCCGACAGGGTCCCTACGAGCAGTACTTC.

V is TRBV24-1 and J is TRBJ2-5; 8 bases line up with TRBD1. V lost 4 bases to trimming and J lost 2 bases; unmatched junction nucleotides: 2. The CDR3 covers 14 residues. Per the germline V gene, CDR1 is KGHDR and CDR2 is SFDVKD. CDR3 residues: CATSEGTGQETQYF. DNA of the CDR3: TGTGCCACCAGTGAGGGGACAGGACAAGAGACCCAGTACTTC.

The chain links TRBV27 to TRBJ1-2; 9 nucleotides match TRBD1. The CDR3 has 13 residues. The V and J ends lost 8 bases and 7 bases, in that order; junction bases with no gene match: 8. Germline V CDR1 and CDR2: MNHEY, SMNVEV (reference sequence). The CDR3 DNA follows: TGTGCCAGCTCGGGACAGGGCATTGGTGGCTACACCTTC. As protein: CASSGQGIGGYTF.

The chain recombines TRBV5-1 with TRBJ2-3; 8 bases align to TRBD2. After removal of 4 bases from V and 5 bases from J, the junction contained 3 bases not matched to a gene. CDR1 is SGHRS and CDR2 is YFSETQ in the germline V gene. The CDR3 consists of 13 residues. The CDR3 here is CASSRAGEDTQYF. In DNA form, the CDR3 reads TGCGCCAGCAGCAGAGCGGGGGAAGATACGCAGTATTTT.

The chain couples TRBV6-5 to TRBJ1-5; no clear D. The V gene lost 2 bases and the J gene lost 2 bases, with 13 bases spanning the gap. CDR3 length: 16 amino acids. Per germline, CDR1 MNHEY and CDR2 SVGAGI. The CDR3 DNA is TGTGCCAGCAGTTACGGGCCCCGAGGAGGCAATCAGCCCCAGCATTTT. Protein sequence: CASSYGPRGGNQPQHF.

V gene TRBV6-2 or TRBV6-3 combines with J gene TRBJ2-1; TRBD1 aligns across 8 bases. Trimming removed 6 bases from V and 9 bases from J; junction bases left unmatched: 16. There are 16 residues in the CDR3. Germline-derived CDR1 and CDR2 are MNHEY and SVGEGT. This CDR3 is CASSQTGAQPLGEQFF. The DNA of the CDR3 is TGTGCCAGCAGCCAGACAGGGGCCCAACCTTTGGGTGAGCAGTTCTTC.

This rearrangement joins TRBV28 to TRBJ1-1, with TRBD1 matching 9 bases. The CDR3 sequence is 16 residues long. V trimming: 8 bases; J trimming: 3 bases; junction bases outside the gene matches: 13. Germline V CDR1 and CDR2: MDHEN, SYDVKM. The CDR3 region has the DNA TGTGCCAGCCTCCCAACAGGGGGCGCGGCGGACACTGAAGCTTTCTTT. This gives the protein CASLPTGGAADTEAFF.

The J gene is TRBJ1-6, the V gene TRBV5-1; D possibly corresponds to TRBD1 (6 bases). This CDR3 is 15 amino acids long. Trimming left V 3 bases short and J 7 bases short, with 14 bases between. Germline lookup yields CDR1 SGHRS and CDR2 YFSETQ. The CDR3 sequence: CASSWGQGGNSPLHF. The CDR3 coding sequence is TGCGCCAGCAGCTGGGGGCAGGGTGGCAATTCACCCCTCCACTTT.

This chain joins TRBV27 and TRBJ2-7; D is undetermined. CDR1 and CDR2 from the germline V gene are MNHEY and SMNVEV (reference sequence). V was pared by 4 bases and J by 2 bases, with 3 bases between. CDR3 length equals 11 residues. The DNA of the CDR3 is TGTGCCAGCAGTTCACCCTACGAGCAGTACTTC. It specifies CASSSPYEQYF.

The chain combines TRBV11-2 with TRBJ2-7; no firm D call. The V end lost 0 bases, the J end lost 7 bases, and 7 bases lay between the germline ends. Germline V lookup: CDR1 SGHAT, CDR2 FQNNGV. The CDR3 runs to 12 residues. The CDR3 DNA follows: TGTGCCAGCAGCTTAGAACGGGCAGAGCAGTACTTC. As protein: CASSLERAEQYF.

J is TRBJ1-1 and V is TRBV7-9; 9 bases are a match to TRBD1. CDR1 and CDR2 (germline): SEHNR, FQNEAQ (reference sequence). After removal of 5 bases from V and 4 bases from J, the junction contained 5 bases not matched to a gene. CDR3 length: 14 residues. This CDR3 is CASSPGQGGTEAFF. For the CDR3, the DNA is TGTGCCAGCAGCCCGGGACAGGGTGGCACTGAAGCTTTCTTT.

This clone was recorded only once. The chain uses TRBV23-1 and TRBJ1-1; weak D call: TRBD1 (5 bases). TRBV23-1 is filed as an ORF, its function uncertain. V was shortened by 3 bases and J by 1 base, with 18 bases between the two germline ends. This CDR3 spans 17 amino acids. The CDR3 protein is CASSHFREGNRNTEAFF. For the CDR3, the DNA is TGCGCCAGCAGTCACTTCCGGGAGGGGAACCGGAACACTGAAGCTTTCTTT.

The V and J genes are TRBV4-1 and TRBJ2-1, with D possibly TRBD2 on 5 matching bases. The V and J ends lost 8 bases and 0 bases respectively, with 14 bases between them. This CDR3 region has 15 residues. The germline V gene encodes CDR1 MGHRA and CDR2 YSYEKL. CDR3 DNA sequence: TGCGCCAGCTCCCCTCCGGGGAGCTCCTACAATGAGCAGTTCTTC. Residues: CASSPPGSSYNEQFF.

The chain is built from TRBV21-1 and TRBJ2-1; the table's D call, TRBD1, has no DNA check behind it. TRBV21-1 is reported as a pseudogene. The CDR3 sequence is 23 residues long. Here the CDR3 reads CASTLKRWKGGQGLHSSYNEQFF. DNA of the CDR3: TGTGCCAGCACCTTAAAGAGATGGAAGGGGGGACAGGGGTTGCACAGCTCCTACAATGAGCAGTTCTTC.